This T cell receptor (beta chain) appears in the sequencing data of a study of blood T cell repertoires in COVID-19 (dated by TCRdb to the early 2020s). Concerning the study at large: The collaborator samples originated in the United States, Italy and Spain and spanned the acute and convalescent phases of COVID-19. The samples were drawn from the first 160 participants of the ongoing ImmuneRACE study and from 950 to 1,500 subjects provided by 6 global collaborators. The prospective study material was composed of cDNA or gDNA derived from T cells, B-cell-depleted T cells, or PBMCs. The dataset comprised deeply sampled blood TCRbeta repertoires from subjects exposed to, actively infected with, or recovered from COVID-19. The sample metadata nearly always contained a de-identified subject ID, COVID-19 status, age in years and sex. The repertoires were made available in a free public database intended to serve as a resource for research on the immune response to SARS-CoV-2. Where HLA class I and class II types were available, the types were taken from metadata supplied by the sample provider, not from assay-based typing. General conclusions and limits of the study: Clinical and demographic metadata were provided uncurated, with the amount varying by source and participant.

The collaborating institutions used their own protocols to collect whole blood in K2EDTA tubes. For TCRbeta analysis, collaborators shipped samples as frozen whole blood, isolated PBMCs, or DNA extracted from either of those sample types. Turning to this clone: Its cognate antigen has yet to be identified. Base qualities were left out, and no much larger clone turns up one base away.

The CDR3, from cysteine to phenylalanine, totals 14 residues. The only DNA kept is the CDR3, 42 bases in frame from the first base. At the junction V is shortened by 4 bases and J by 7 bases; bases outside the gene matches: 7. Per the germline V gene (reference sequence), MNHNY is the CDR1 and SVGAGI is the CDR2. TCRbeta CDR3 regions were amplified from genomic DNA using the immunoSEQ Assay, a bias-controlled multiplex PCR. As for the original processing: The number of nucleated cells in each sample was estimated from the amplification of reference gene primers within the assay. To quantify the absolute abundance of each unique TCRbeta CDR3 rearrangement, sequence reads were collapsed and filtered. For each sample, productive Simpson clonality was calculated by taking the square root of Simpson's diversity index across productive rearrangements. TCRdb provides this immuneACCESS table in a form limited to in-frame rearrangements. Some clones are lacking; in checked studies, under half of them reflect an unresolved V gene, and why the rest are absent is not known. V and J calls and clone size are as listed in that table; D and trimming were resolved from the DNA. Within this sample are 90,000 to 120,000 clones, with around 85% of them counted one time only. Clones ranked in the top ten supply roughly 3.4% of the sample.

This receptor was identified in a woman over 75 with active or convalescent COVID-19. Material for sequencing was peripheral blood. The chain links TRBV6-6 with TRBJ1-2; 9 of the junction bases match TRBD1. The bases read TGTGCCAGCAGTTCAACACAGGGGGCGGTTGGCTACACCTTC. Translation gives CASSSTQGAVGYTF.